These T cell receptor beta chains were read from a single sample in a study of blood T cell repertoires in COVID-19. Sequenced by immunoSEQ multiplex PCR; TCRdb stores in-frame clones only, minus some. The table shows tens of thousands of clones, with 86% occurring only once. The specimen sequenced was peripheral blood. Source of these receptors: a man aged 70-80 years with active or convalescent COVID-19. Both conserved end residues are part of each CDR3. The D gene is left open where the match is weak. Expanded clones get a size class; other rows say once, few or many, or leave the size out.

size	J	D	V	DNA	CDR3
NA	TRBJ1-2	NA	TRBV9	TGTGCCAGCAGCGTAGGACAGGAATATGGCTACACCTTC	CASSVGQEYGYTF
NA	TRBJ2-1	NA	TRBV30	TGTGCCTGGAGTCGTTACACCTTAGCGGAACCGGTATCCCAAGGCGCCTACAATGAGCAGTTCTTC	CAWSRYTLAEPVSQGAYNEQFF
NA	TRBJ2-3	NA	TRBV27	TGTGCCAGCAGTTCCTACGGACAGTGGGAGAGCACAGATACGCAGTATTTT	CASSSYGQWESTDTQYF
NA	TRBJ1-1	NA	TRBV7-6	TGTGCCAGCAGCTTTCAGGGCGCGAGCACTGAAGCTTTCTTT	CASSFQGASTEAFF
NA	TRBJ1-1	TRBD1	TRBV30	TGTGCCTGGAGTGTAAGGGACAGGAGCCGCACTGAAGCTTTCTTT	CAWSVRDRSRTEAFF
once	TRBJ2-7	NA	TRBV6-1	TGTGCCAGCAGTGAAGTGGCGGGCTCCTACGAGCAGTACTTC	CASSEVAGSYEQYF
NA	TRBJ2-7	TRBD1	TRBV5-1	TGCGCCAGCAGCTGGGGGGACAGGGACAAACACGAGCAGTACTTC	CASSWGDRDKHEQYF
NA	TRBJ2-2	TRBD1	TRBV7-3	TGTGCCAGCAGCCAACAGGGGGCGGACGGGGAGCTGTTTTTT	CASSQQGADGELFF
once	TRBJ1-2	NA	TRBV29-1	TGCAGCGTTGAAGGAGGGATGGCTGGCTACACCTTC	CSVEGGMAGYTF
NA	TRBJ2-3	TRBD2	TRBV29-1	TGCAGCGTCTGGACTAGCGGGAGGTCTAGCACAGATACGCAGTATTTT	CSVWTSGRSSTDTQYF
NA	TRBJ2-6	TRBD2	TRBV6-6	TGTGCCAGCAGTCCGCGACTAGCGGGAAGCTCTGGGGCCAACGTCCTGACTTTC	CASSPRLAGSSGANVLTF
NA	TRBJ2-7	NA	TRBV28	TGTGCCAGCAGGTCAGACAGCTACGAGCAGTACTTC	CASRSDSYEQYF
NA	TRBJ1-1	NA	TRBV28	TGTGCCAGCAGCCCTCTTATTAACGCTGTGGGGGGGGTAAGAACTGAAGCTTTCTTT	CASSPLINAVGGVRTEAFF
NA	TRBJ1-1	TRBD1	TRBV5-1	TGCGCCAGCAGCATACAGGGGACATTGAACACTGAAGCTTTCTTT	CASSIQGTLNTEAFF
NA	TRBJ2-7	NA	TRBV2	TGTGCCAGCAAACAGTCAGGGGCGTCCTACGAGCAGTACTTC	CASKQSGASYEQYF
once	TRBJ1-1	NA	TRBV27	TGTGCCAGCAGGGGTATCGGGTCAGACACTGAAGCTTTCTTT	CASRGIGSDTEAFF
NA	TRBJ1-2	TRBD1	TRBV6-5	TGTGCCAGCAAGGGACAGAATGCAGCAAAGGGCTACACCTTC	CASKGQNAAKGYTF
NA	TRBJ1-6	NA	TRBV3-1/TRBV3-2	TGTGCCAGCAGCGCACTGGGCACGGCGAACAGGACACCCCTCCACTTT	CASSALGTANRTPLHF
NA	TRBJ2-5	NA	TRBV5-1	TGCGCCAGCAGCAAGGGGGGGAACGCGAAAGAGACCCAGTACTTC	CASSKGGNAKETQYF
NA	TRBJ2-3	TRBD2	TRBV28	TGTGCCAGCAGTTCTAGCGGGAGCACAGATACGCAGTATTTT	CASSSSGSTDTQYF
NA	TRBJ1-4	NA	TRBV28	TGTGCCAGCAGTTTGTTTGGACGCGGGGGCCCCAATGAAAAACTGTTTTTT	CASSLFGRGGPNEKLFF
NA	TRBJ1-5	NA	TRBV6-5	TGTGCCAGCAAGGGGGGGAGCAATCAGCCCCAGCATTTT	CASKGGSNQPQHF
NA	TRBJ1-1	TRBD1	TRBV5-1	TGCGCCAGCAGCCACGGACAGGGCAACACTGAAGCTTTCTTT	CASSHGQGNTEAFF
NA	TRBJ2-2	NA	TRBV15	TGTGCCACCAGCAAGAACCAGGGGAATGGGGAGCTGTTTTTT	CATSKNQGNGELFF
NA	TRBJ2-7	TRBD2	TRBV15	TGTGCCACCAGCAGGAGGACTAGCGGGATCAACGAGCAGTACTTC	CATSRRTSGINEQYF
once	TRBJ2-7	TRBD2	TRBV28	TGTGCCAGCACCCCCCACCGGACTAGCGGAGCCCCAATGTACTTC	CASTPHRTSGAPMYF
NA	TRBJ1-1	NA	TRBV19	TGTGCCAGTAGTATAGATCGGGACACTGAAGCTTTCTTT	CASSIDRDTEAFF
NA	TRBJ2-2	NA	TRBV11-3	TGTGCCAGCAGCCCCGGGGGTAGCGTCACCGGGGAGCTGTTTTTT	CASSPGGSVTGELFF
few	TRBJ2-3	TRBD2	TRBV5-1	TGCGCCAGCAGCTTGGAATTAGCGGGAAGCACAGATACGCAGTATTTT	CASSLELAGSTDTQYF
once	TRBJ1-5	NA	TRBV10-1	TGCGCCAGCAGTGTGCCCTTTTGCGAGACGGGTACTTATAGCAATCAGCCCCAGCATTTT	CASSVPFCETGTYSNQPQHF
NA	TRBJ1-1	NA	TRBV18	TGTGCCAGCTCACCATCGACAGTCCGGGCTGAAGCTTTCTTT	CASSPSTVRAEAFF
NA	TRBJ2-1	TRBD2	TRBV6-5	TGTGCCAGTGGGACTAGCGGGACCTATAACCATGAGCAGTTCTTC	CASGTSGTYNHEQFF
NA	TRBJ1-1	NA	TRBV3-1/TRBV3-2	TGTGCCAGCTTCGGAGGGTCAGCTGAAGCTTTCTTT	CASFGGSAEAFF
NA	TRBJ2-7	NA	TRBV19	TGTGCCAGTAGTGCGCAGGGAAATTCCTACGAGCAGTACTTC	CASSAQGNSYEQYF
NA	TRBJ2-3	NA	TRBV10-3	TGTGCCATCAGTACCGGGACAAGCACAGATACGCAGTATTTT	CAISTGTSTDTQYF
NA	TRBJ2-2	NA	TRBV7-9	TGTGCCAGCAGCTTAGGCGGGGCAGGGGGACTCCCCGGGGAGCTGTTTTTT	CASSLGGAGGLPGELFF
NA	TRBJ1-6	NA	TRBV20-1	TGCAGTGCTAGTAAGGCTCGCGGCAGAGGAGGATTTAATTCACCCCTCCACTTT	CSASKARGRGGFNSPLHF
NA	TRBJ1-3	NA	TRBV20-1	TGCAGTGTTCCGCGCCCAAACACCATATATTTT	CSVPRPNTIYF
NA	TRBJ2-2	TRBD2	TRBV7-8	TGTGCCAGCAGCTTACTAGCGGGATATAACACCGGGGAGCTGTTTTTT	CASSLLAGYNTGELFF
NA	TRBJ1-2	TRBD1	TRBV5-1	TGCGCCAGCAGCTTGGCCGGGACAGAAGCTAACTATGGCTACACCTTC	CASSLAGTEANYGYTF
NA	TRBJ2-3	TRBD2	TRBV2	TGTGCCAGCAGTGGGCTAGCGGGAGATACGCAGTATTTT	CASSGLAGDTQYF
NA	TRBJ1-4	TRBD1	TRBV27	TGTGCCAGCAGTTCGGGAACGACAGGGGAGAAACTGTTTTTT	CASSSGTTGEKLFF
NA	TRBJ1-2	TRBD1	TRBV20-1	TGCAGTGCTAGTATCAGGGGGCTGGTCTATGGCTACACCTTC	CSASIRGLVYGYTF
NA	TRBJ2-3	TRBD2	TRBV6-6	TGTGCCAGCAGTATTCCTAGCGGGAGCACAGATACGCAGTATTTT	CASSIPSGSTDTQYF
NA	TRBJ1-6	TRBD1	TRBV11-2	TGTGCCAGCAGCTTCGGACAGGGGGATAATTCACCCCTCCACTTT	CASSFGQGDNSPLHF
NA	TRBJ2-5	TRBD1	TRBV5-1	TGCGCCAGCAGCTTACGGACAGGGGCCCAAGAGACCCAGTACTTC	CASSLRTGAQETQYF
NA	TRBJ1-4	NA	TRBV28	TGTGCCAGCAGTTATGGAGTCGGAGTCCTTTTTTTT	CASSYGVGVLFF
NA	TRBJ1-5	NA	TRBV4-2	TGTGCCAGCAGCCAAGACTGGACAGTGCATCAGCCCCAGCATTTT	CASSQDWTVHQPQHF
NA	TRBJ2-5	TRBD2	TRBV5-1	TGCGCCAGCAGCTTGGATGCGGGGGGGCAGGAGACCCAGTACTTC	CASSLDAGGQETQYF
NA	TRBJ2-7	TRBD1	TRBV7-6	TGTGCCAGCAGCCCATCTGGACAGGGTACCTACGAGCAGTACTTC	CASSPSGQGTYEQYF
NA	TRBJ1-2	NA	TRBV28	TGTGCCAGCAGTCTAAGGGGCGGGGCAGGGCAATATGGCTACACCTTC	CASSLRGGAGQYGYTF
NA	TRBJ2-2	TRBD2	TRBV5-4	TGTGCCAGCAGCTATTATAGCGGGAGCCCCGGGGAGCTGTTTTTT	CASSYYSGSPGELFF
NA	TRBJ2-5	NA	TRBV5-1	TGCGCCAGCAGCTTCGACCGTGTGGAGGAGACCCAGTACTTC	CASSFDRVEETQYF